This passage covers 19 T cell receptor beta chains from one sample sequenced in a study of Graves' ophthalmopathy and Graves' hyperthyroidism. Researchers took RNA transcripts and amplified TCR beta CDR3 regions from them. After a first-round RT-PCR with HTBI primers, a second-round multiplex PCR was run. Using its own MiXCR run on the multiplex PCR reads, TCRdb lists one record per CDR3 protein. The profile shows under 200,000 distinct CDR3 sequences, approximately 40% of them singletons. Source material: peripheral blood. The receptors were gathered from a woman in her 40s with Graves' ophthalmopathy.

The chain employs TRBV7-2 and TRBJ2-7, with D tentatively TRBD1 or TRBD2 (5 bases each). The CDR3 runs 12 residues. V was shortened by 5 bases and J by 5 bases, with 10 bases between the two germline ends. Germline loops: CDR1 SGHTA, CDR2 FQGNSA. The CDR3 loop is CASSDRDDEQYF. As DNA, the CDR3 is TGTGCCAGCAGCGACCGGGACGACGAGCAGTACTTC.

This clonotype was observed at least ten times. This chain links TRBV7-8 with TRBJ1-6; D is undetermined. Germline V CDR1 and CDR2: SGHVS, FQNEAQ. The CDR3 extends over 15 amino acids. The V and J ends lost 1 base and 4 bases respectively, with 8 bases between them. The CDR3 sequence: CASSLVQLYNSPLHF. The CDR3, as DNA: TGTGCCAGCAGCTTAGTGCAGCTTTATAATTCACCCCTCCACTTT.

This clonotype was observed at least ten times. J is TRBJ2-5 and V is TRBV3-1; TRBD2 agrees at 7 bases. J was trimmed by 1 base and V by 3 bases; bases with no gene match: 5. This CDR3 is 15 amino acids long. Per germline, CDR1 LGHDT and CDR2 YNNKEL (reference sequence). The CDR3 sequence is CASSHAGTTQETQYF. The CDR3 DNA sequence: TGTGCCAGCAGCCATGCCGGGACTACCCAAGAGACCCAGTACTTC.

The table lists this clonotype with many counts. This chain joins TRBV2 and TRBJ1-1; D is undetermined. V shed 3 bases and J shed 5 bases, with 10 bases lying between them. The CDR3 runs 13 residues. Germline lookup yields CDR1 SNHLY and CDR2 FYNNEI. The CDR3 coding sequence is TGTGCCAGCAGTGAGAGCCATGCAACTGAAGCTTTCTTT. It codes for CASSESHATEAFF.

The chain joins TRBV27 to TRBJ2-7; 7 bases align to TRBD1. The CDR3 contains 15 residues. Germline V gene sequence: CDR1 MNHEY, CDR2 SMNVEV (reference sequence). Unmatched junction bases numbered 8, after V lost 6 bases and J lost 0 bases. The CDR3, as DNA: TGTGCCAGCAGCCCAGAAGGGGGCGGCTCCTACGAGCAGTACTTC. Amino acid sequence: CASSPEGGGSYEQYF.

This clonotype was observed at least ten times. The chain carries TRBV6-5 and TRBJ2-5, with no clear D. V gave up 2 bases and J gave up 0 bases, with 7 bases separating them. The CDR3 spans 14 residues. Germline V gene lookup returns CDR1 MNHEY and CDR2 SVGAGI. CDR3 protein: CASSYRLHQETQYF. Written as DNA, the CDR3 is TGTGCCAGCAGTTACAGGCTACACCAAGAGACCCAGTACTTC.

The V and J genes are TRBV10-3 and TRBJ1-1, with 10 bases aligning to TRBD1. The length of the CDR3 is 14 residues. From germline, CDR1 is ENHRY and CDR2 SYGVKD. The V and J ends lost 5 bases and 6 bases, in that order; junction bases with no gene match: 6. The CDR3 here is CAISSRDRGPEAFF. For the CDR3, the DNA is TGTGCCATCAGTAGCCGGGACAGGGGACCTGAAGCTTTCTTT.

This clonotype was recorded at least ten times. This rearrangement joins TRBV5-4 to TRBJ1-1; TRBD1 is a possible D gene (5 bases). The V and J ends lost 4 bases and 9 bases respectively, with 19 bases between them. CDR1 is SGHNT, CDR2 YYREEE, per germline (reference sequence). The CDR3 loop spans 14 amino acids. This chain's CDR3 is CASSPIGDSLKAFF. For the CDR3, the DNA is TGTGCCAGCAGCCCCATAGGCGACAGCCTTAAAGCTTTCTTT.

The chain links TRBV12-3 or TRBV12-4 to TRBJ1-1; D is unresolved. This CDR3 is 14 amino acids long. V dropped 6 bases and J dropped 7 bases, with 18 bases sitting between them. The CDR3 DNA reads as TGTGCCAGCAGGCCTCGAGGCAGTACCATTGAAGCTTTCTTT. It yields the protein CASRPRGSTIEAFF.

This clonotype was detected many times. The chain has TRBV24-1 and TRBJ2-2, with 7 bases fitting TRBD1. Germline trimming cut 6 bases from V and 5 bases from J; bases unmatched to any gene: 5. The V gene's germline CDR1 is KGHDR and CDR2 SFDVKD. The length of the CDR3 is 14 residues. CDR3 sequence (DNA): TGTGCCACCAGTCGACAGGGTGGAACCGGGGAGCTGTTTTTT. This encodes CATSRQGGTGELFF.

This chain connects TRBV19 to TRBJ2-5, with D perhaps assigned TRBD1 or TRBD2 (7 bases each). CDR3 length equals 12 residues. Germline-derived CDR1 and CDR2 are LNHDA and SQIVND (reference sequence). V gave up 8 bases and J gave up 5 bases, with 12 bases separating them. CDR3 coding DNA: TGTGCCAGTGGGAGGGGGCAGGAGACCCAGTACTTC. Translated, it gives CASGRGQETQYF.

This clonotype appeared many times. The CDR3 coding sequence is TGTGCCAGCTCACCGCCCAGGACAGGGTATGGCTACACCTTC. This sequence encodes CASSPPRTGYGYTF. J is TRBJ1-2 and V is TRBV18, with 8 bases aligning to TRBD1. Germline loops: CDR1 KGHSH, CDR2 LQKENI. J gave up 5 bases and V 3 bases, and 5 bases lay outside the gene matches. The CDR3 is 14 amino acids.

The chain couples TRBV6-1 to TRBJ1-1; 7 bases align to TRBD1. There are 15 residues in the CDR3. CDR1 is MNHNS, CDR2 SASEGT, per germline. With 5 bases clipped from V and 0 bases from J, the junction kept 6 bases outside the gene matches. The CDR3 region is CASSTGTDMNTEAFF. CDR3 nucleotides: TGTGCCAGCAGTACCGGGACAGACATGAACACTGAAGCTTTCTTT.

This clonotype was counted many times. The rearrangement joins TRBV11-2 to TRBJ2-7, with TRBD1 identical over 9 bases. The CDR3 sequence is 15 residues long. Germline V gives CDR1 SGHAT, CDR2 FQNNGV. Germline trimming cut 4 bases from V and 4 bases from J; bases unmatched to any gene: 8. The CDR3 DNA sequence: TGTGCCAGCAGCTCCTCGGGACAGGGTCGATACGAGCAGTACTTC. The encoded protein is CASSSSGQGRYEQYF.

This chain joins TRBV25-1 and TRBJ2-7, with 7 bases identical to TRBD2. Germline CDR1 is MGHDK and CDR2 is SYGVNS. The trim removed 5 bases at V and 7 bases at J, leaving 11 bases unmatched. The CDR3 runs 14 residues. Here the CDR3 reads CASSHLGGMEEQYF. The CDR3 nucleotides read TGTGCCAGCAGTCATCTGGGGGGGATGGAGGAGCAGTACTTC.

This clonotype was found many times. This chain connects TRBV19 to TRBJ1-2; D gene ambiguous. This CDR3 is 15 amino acids long. Germline CDR1 reads LNHDA; CDR2 reads SQIVND (reference sequence). Trimming left V 3 bases short and J 4 bases short, with 15 bases between. The CDR3 region is CASSIRAAEFYGYTF. In nucleotides, the CDR3 is TGTGCCAGTAGTATTAGGGCAGCGGAATTCTATGGCTACACCTTC.

This clonotype was counted many times. The chain combines TRBV29-1 with TRBJ2-2; 12 nucleotides align to TRBD1. CDR3 size: 16 residues. Looked up from germline, CDR1 is SQVTM and CDR2 is ANQGSEA. The V gene end was trimmed by 4 bases and the J gene end by 6 bases; junction bases not matched to a gene: 9. This chain's CDR3 is CSVASPGQGAPGELFF. CDR3 in DNA: TGCAGCGTTGCATCCCCGGGACAGGGGGCACCCGGGGAGCTGTTTTTT.

This clonotype was seen at least ten times. The gene calls are TRBV7-2 and TRBJ1-5; a possible D gene is TRBD1 (6 bases). The CDR3 sequence is 15 residues long. Trimming cost V 8 bases and J 0 bases, with 14 bases left between them. From germline, CDR1 is SGHTA and CDR2 FQGNSA. DNA for the CDR3: TGTGCCAGCGCAAAGGGGGGGGGTAGCAATCAGCCCCAGCATTTT. This sequence encodes CASAKGGGSNQPQHF.

This chain joins TRBV6-2 or TRBV6-3 and TRBJ2-4; 10 nucleotides agree with TRBD1. The CDR3 consists of 13 residues. CDR1 is MNHEY, CDR2 SVGEGT, per germline. V lost 4 bases to trimming and J lost 7 bases; unmatched junction nucleotides: 1. The CDR3 sequence is CASSLTGGNIQYF. The CDR3 DNA follows: TGTGCCAGCAGTTTGACAGGGGGCAACATTCAGTACTTC.